The 27 T cell receptor beta chains listed next were all sequenced from one sample in a study of beta chain features in type 1 diabetes. Broader study findings: TCRB CDR3s were moderately but significantly shorter in Type 1 diabetes patients in all four CD4+ subsets.

The whole isolated RNA underwent reverse transcription, so sequencing captured expressed TCRB transcripts. This table comes from immunoSEQ multiplex PCR, and its TCRdb copy is limited to in-frame clones, with some not included. This table holds roughly 350,000 clones, over 9% found once. Their target antigens are unknown. Source material: central memory CD4+ T cells from blood. These receptors came from a man aged 25 to 40 with type 1 diabetes.

This clone was seen at least ten times. The V call is TRBV7-8, the J call TRBJ2-3; D remains unclear. This CDR3 is built from 12 residues. Trimming cost V 5 bases and J 0 bases, with 3 bases left between them. Looked up from germline, CDR1 is SGHVS and CDR2 is FQNEAQ. DNA of the CDR3: TGTGCCAGCAGCCCAAGCACAGATACGCAGTATTTT. It yields the protein CASSPSTDTQYF.

This clone was counted only a few times. The J gene is TRBJ1-1, the V gene TRBV30, with D uncertain. Trimming stripped 3 bases from V and 1 base from J, with 9 bases between. The germline V gene encodes CDR1 GTSNPN and CDR2 SVGIG (reference sequence). CDR3 size: 13 residues. The CDR3 coding sequence is TGTGCCTGGAGACCTTTCCAGAACACTGAAGCTTTCTTT. This translates into CAWRPFQNTEAFF.

J is TRBJ2-2 and V is TRBV13, with 11 bases that match TRBD2. CDR3 size: 15 residues. Germline CDR1 and CDR2: PRHDT and FYEKMQ (reference sequence). V dropped 2 bases and J dropped 6; count of bases not matched to a gene: 2. The CDR3 loop is CASSLLAGGAGELFF. CDR3 sequence (DNA): TGTGCCAGCAGCTTACTAGCGGGGGGCGCCGGGGAGCTGTTTTTT.

This clone was counted a few times. This chain links TRBV2 with TRBJ2-3; tentatively, D is TRBD1 (5 bases). The CDR3 spans 18 residues. Per germline, CDR1 SNHLY and CDR2 FYNNEI. Deletions cut 1 base from V and 0 bases from J, with 17 bases between. CDR3 nucleotides: TGTGCCAGCAGTGAAGAGTTTCGTACAGGCTCTAGCACAGATACGCAGTATTTT. This codes for CASSEEFRTGSSTDTQYF.

The V and J genes are TRBV4-3 and TRBJ1-5; TRBD1 matches 8 bases. The germline CDR1 and CDR2 sequences are LGHNA and YSLEER. Germline trimming cut 4 bases from V and 0 bases from J; bases unmatched to any gene: 5. The CDR3 totals 16 residues. CDR3 sequence: CASSRQGALSNQPQHF. The CDR3 DNA sequence: TGCGCCAGCAGCCGTCAGGGGGCACTTAGCAATCAGCCCCAGCATTTT.

This chain uses TRBV27 with TRBJ2-5; D is undetermined. This CDR3 is built from 16 residues. V gave up 3 bases and J gave up 2 bases, with 16 bases separating them. The germline CDR1 and CDR2 sequences are MNHEY and SMNVEV (reference sequence). The CDR3 bases are TGTGCCAGCAGTTTTGGCTCATCTCTCCGACAAGAGACCCAGTACTTC. Translation: CASSFGSSLRQETQYF.

The chain employs TRBV2 and TRBJ2-3, with 7 bases fitting TRBD1. Trimming removed 3 bases from V and 5 bases from J; junction bases left unmatched: 5. The CDR3 spans 14 residues. The germline V gene encodes CDR1 SNHLY and CDR2 FYNNEI. The CDR3 coding sequence is TGTGCCAGCAGTGAGGGCAGGGGGAAAGATACGCAGTATTTT. Translating gives CASSEGRGKDTQYF. Full variable domain (missing parts from reference TRBV2 and TRBJ2-3): EPEVTQTPSHQVTQMGQEVILRCVPISNHLYFYWYRQILGQKVEFLVSFYNNEISEKSEIFDDQFSVERPDGSNFTLKIRSTKLEDSAMYFCASSEGRGKDTQYFGPGTRLTVL.

The rearrangement uses TRBV7-2 and TRBJ2-7; weak D call: TRBD1 (5 bases). Trimming stripped 2 bases from V and 7 bases from J, with 12 bases between. This CDR3 has 13 amino acids. Germline V gene lookup returns CDR1 SGHTA and CDR2 FQGNSA. CDR3 region: CASSLHRTREQYF. The CDR3 DNA follows: TGTGCCAGCAGCTTACACAGGACCAGGGAGCAGTACTTC. The variable domain in full, with the rest retrieved from reference TRBV7-2 and TRBJ2-7, is GAGVSQSPSNKVTEKGKDVELRCDPISGHTALYWYRQSLGQGLEFLIYFQGNSAPDKSGLPSDRFSAERTGGSVSTLTIQRTQQEDSAVYLCASSLHRTREQYFGPGTRLTVT.

The genes are TRBV19 and TRBJ2-1; 8 positions agree with TRBD2. CDR1 is LNHDA, CDR2 SQIVND, per germline (reference sequence). With V trimmed by 6 bases and J by 2 bases, 0 bases remained unmatched. The CDR3 is made up of 13 amino acids. The CDR3 sequence: CASSGRAYNEQFF. Here the CDR3 DNA reads TGTGCCAGTAGCGGGAGGGCCTACAATGAGCAGTTCTTC.

The chain employs TRBV6-6 and TRBJ2-7; D is perhaps TRBD1 (6 bases). The CDR3 consists of 15 residues. V dropped 4 bases and J dropped 3 bases, with 16 bases sitting between them. The germline V gene has CDR1 MNHNY and CDR2 SVGAGI (reference sequence). The CDR3 is CASSSQASRGYEQYF. CDR3 in DNA: TGTGCCAGCAGTTCCCAGGCCTCCAGGGGCTACGAGCAGTACTTC.

The rearrangement joins TRBV5-4 to TRBJ2-3; D gene unclear. V dropped 0 bases and J dropped 2 bases, with 13 bases sitting between them. CDR1 and CDR2 from the germline V gene are SGHNT and YYREEE (reference sequence). The CDR3 is 16 residues long. In DNA form, the CDR3 reads TGTGCCAGCAGCTTGGAGGCAGGAACCTACACAGATACGCAGTATTTT. Its protein product is CASSLEAGTYTDTQYF. The whole variable domain, filled in from reference TRBV5-4 and TRBJ2-3, reads ETGVTQSPTHLIKTRGQQVTLRCSSQSGHNTVSWYQQALGQGPQFIFQYYREEENGRGNFPPRFSGLQFPNYSSELNVNALELDDSALYLCASSLEAGTYTDTQYFGPGTRLTVL.

Concerning this clone itself: Other nucleotide sequences from this sample produce the same CDR3. J is TRBJ2-1 and V is TRBV9; D uncertain. CDR3 length: 13 residues. V lost 0 bases, J lost 4 bases, and 5 bases lay in between. Per the germline V gene, CDR1 is SGDLS and CDR2 is YYNGEE. The CDR3 sequence: CASSVAGYNEQFF. The DNA for the CDR3 is TGTGCCAGCAGCGTAGCAGGATACAATGAGCAGTTCTTC.

This clone came up a few times. The CDR3 coding sequence is TGTGCCAGCAGCGCAACCGGGACCTCAAGGGAGTTCTTC. This translates into CASSATGTSREFF. The genes are TRBV7-3 and TRBJ2-1; tentatively, D is TRBD1 or TRBD2 (5 bases each). CDR3 length: 13 amino acids. Germline CDR1 SGHTA, CDR2 FQGTGA. Trimming stripped 5 bases from V and 14 bases from J, with 19 bases between.

Many counts were recorded for this clone. The J gene is TRBJ2-1, the V gene TRBV14, with 8 bases aligning to TRBD2. With V trimmed by 6 bases and J by 4 bases, 5 bases remained unmatched. The length of the CDR3 is 14 residues. CDR1 SGHDN and CDR2 FVKESK come from the germline V gene. The CDR3 sequence: CASSRGTSYNEQFF. In nucleotides, the CDR3 is TGTGCCAGCAGTCGCGGGACTAGTTACAATGAGCAGTTCTTC.

This clone turned up a few times. J is TRBJ2-5 and V is TRBV27; D unclear. Trimming took 3 bases from V and 5 from J, leaving 16 bases between them. Per germline, CDR1 MNHEY and CDR2 SMNVEV (reference sequence). The length of the CDR3 is 15 residues. The CDR3 DNA is TGTGCCAGCAGTTTCAAGCTAGACACTTGGGAGACCCAGTACTTC. The encoded protein is CASSFKLDTWETQYF.

J is TRBJ2-6 and V is TRBV7-9; D remains ambiguous. V lost 1 base to trimming and J lost 10 bases, with 8 bases between them. Germline V gene sequence: CDR1 SEHNR, CDR2 FQNEAQ (reference sequence). The CDR3 extends over 13 amino acids. CDR3 DNA: TGTGCCAGCAGCTTAGACAGTCAAAACGTCCTGACTTTC. This translates into CASSLDSQNVLTF.

This clone was seen a handful of times. The CDR3 DNA sequence: TGTGCCATCGGAGTAGCGGGAGGAAATGAGCAGTTCTTC. Amino acid sequence: CAIGVAGGNEQFF. V usage is TRBV10-3 and J usage is TRBJ2-1, with 10 bases fitting TRBD2. Germline CDR1 reads ENHRY; CDR2 reads SYGVKD. The CDR3 spans 13 residues. V lost 8 bases, J lost 7 bases, and 5 bases stayed unmatched.

This chain links TRBV6-6 with TRBJ2-1; D gene ambiguous. This CDR3 region has 15 residues. Germline V CDR1 and CDR2: MNHNY, SVGAGI (reference sequence). The germline V and J ends were trimmed by 2 bases and 5 bases, with 13 bases remaining between them. The DNA for the CDR3 is TGTGCCAGCAGTTACACTGGTGTCCGGGACAATGAGCAGTTCTTC. As protein: CASSYTGVRDNEQFF.

Concerning this clone itself: A much larger clone differs by one base, so this may be a read error. The chain recombines TRBV5-4 with TRBJ2-7, with 13 positions matching TRBD2. Trimming took 0 bases from V and 0 from J; bases not matched to a gene: 0. The CDR3 runs to 16 residues. CDR1 and CDR2 from the germline V gene are SGHNT and YYREEE (reference sequence). CDR3 sequence reads: CASSLGLAGGSYEQYF. Written as DNA, the CDR3 is TGTGCCAGCAGCTTGGGACTAGCGGGAGGCTCCTACGAGCAGTACTTC.

Note on this clone: At the DNA level, this CDR3 is encoded by other sequences in the same sample as well. The rearrangement uses TRBV10-3 and TRBJ1-1, with unresolved D. V was cut by 10 bases and J by 1 base, with 16 bases left in between. CDR1 and CDR2 from the germline V gene are ENHRY and SYGVKD. The CDR3 length is 14 residues. The CDR3 sequence is CATTAHSQNTEAFF. As DNA, the CDR3 is TGTGCCACAACAGCCCACAGCCAGAACACTGAAGCTTTCTTT.

In this sample, this clone turned up a few times. The chain is built from TRBV14 and TRBJ1-4, with 7 positions matching TRBD1. CDR1 and CDR2 from the germline V gene are SGHDN and FVKESK. V trimming: 1 base; J trimming: 2 bases; junction bases outside the gene matches: 4. CDR3 length: 16 residues. Here the CDR3 DNA reads TGTGCCAGCAGCCAAGGACTGGACAGGACTAATGAAAAACTGTTTTTT. It is translated as CASSQGLDRTNEKLFF.

This clone has a handful of counts. This chain connects TRBV27 to TRBJ2-7, with D tentatively TRBD1 or TRBD2 (5 bases each). Germline CDR1 reads MNHEY; CDR2 reads SMNVEV (reference sequence). Trimming pared 7 bases from V and 1 base from J, leaving 17 bases between. The CDR3 extends over 15 amino acids. CDR3 protein: CASKFTWDGSYEQYF. The CDR3 DNA follows: TGTGCCAGCAAGTTTACTTGGGACGGATCCTACGAGCAGTACTTC.

The chain links TRBV10-3 to TRBJ2-5; possibly TRBD1 for D (8 bases). The J call may be wrong; the DNA end is better matched by TRBJ2-7. The CDR3 has 15 residues. Germline CDR1 reads ENHRY; CDR2 reads SYGVKD. CDR3 sequence reads: CALSSGTGSSYEQYF. CDR3 bases: TGTGCCCTATCAAGCGGGACAGGCTCGTCCTACGAGCAGTACTTC.

This clone came up many times. The rearrangement links TRBV28 to TRBJ1-1; D is ambiguous. Germline V gene lookup returns CDR1 MDHEN and CDR2 SYDVKM. This CDR3 comprises 13 residues. The V end was cut by 5 bases, the J end by 11 bases, with 18 bases between. The CDR3 here is CASSLSNRAGAFF. DNA for the CDR3: TGTGCCAGCAGTCTTAGCAATAGGGCTGGGGCTTTCTTT.

This clone was counted only a few times. This sequence joins TRBV4-2 and TRBJ2-5; D perhaps matches TRBD1 (7 bases). The DNA end is a closer match to TRBJ2-7, so the J assignment may be wrong. CDR1 is LGHNA and CDR2 is YNFKEQ in the germline V gene. The length of the CDR3 is 14 residues. Here the CDR3 DNA reads TGTGCCAGCAGCCGGGAGCAGGGGGGCTTCGAGCAGTACTTC. It specifies CASSREQGGFEQYF.

Details on this clone: A clone one base away is much larger, so this may be a read error. The rearrangement uses TRBV11-3 and TRBJ2-6; D unresolved. CDR1 and CDR2 from the germline V gene are SGHNT and YENEEA. The CDR3 covers 13 residues. V lost 3 bases to trimming and J lost 2 bases, with 2 bases between them. CDR3 in amino acids: CASSFAGANVLTF. The DNA of the CDR3 is TGTGCCAGCAGCTTCGCTGGGGCCAACGTCCTGACTTTC.

This clone occurred a few times. The CDR3 DNA sequence: TGTGCCAGCAGTTACTGGGCTACTACTAACACCGGGGAGCTGTTTTTT. It specifies CASSYWATTNTGELFF. The chain recombines TRBV6-5 with TRBJ2-2; D remains unclear. Germline loops: CDR1 MNHEY, CDR2 SVGAGI. Between the trimmed V and J ends, which lost 1 base and 2 bases, there was a span of 11 bases. The CDR3 spans 16 residues.